Presented here are 14 T cell receptor beta chains from one specimen sequenced in a study of blood T cell repertoires in COVID-19. TCRdb keeps only in-frame clones here, not all; method: immunoSEQ multiplex PCR. The sample includes around 360,000 clones, roughly 84% of them seen just once. Sequenced sample: PBMCs or T cells enriched from blood (not recorded which). These receptors all come from a woman aged 30 to 39 who had recovered from COVID-19.

The CDR3 loop reads CASSSIAGPNYNEQFF. In DNA, the CDR3 is TGTGCCAGCAGCTCTATAGCGGGTCCCAACTACAATGAGCAGTTCTTC. This rearrangement joins TRBV7-6 to TRBJ2-1, with TRBD2 matching 7 bases. The CDR3 contains 16 residues. The V gene's germline CDR1 is SGHVS and CDR2 FNYEAQ. V shed 4 bases and J 3 bases; nucleotides not matched to a gene: 9.

The chain combines TRBV28 with TRBJ1-4; 7 positions agree with TRBD1. CDR1 is MDHEN, CDR2 SYDVKM, per germline. With V trimmed by 3 bases and J by 4 bases, 2 bases remained unmatched. This CDR3 has 14 amino acids. The CDR3 nucleotides read TGTGCCAGCAGTTTCCCAGGGGGTAATGAAAAACTGTTTTTT. Translation: CASSFPGGNEKLFF.

The chain uses TRBV29-1 and TRBJ1-1; D not certain. V was pared by 5 bases and J by 3 bases, with 13 bases between. Germline V CDR1 and CDR2: SQVTM, ANQGSEA. The length of the CDR3 is 13 residues. The CDR3 is CSVLNLQDTEAFF. The DNA for the CDR3 is TGCAGCGTTCTTAACCTCCAGGACACTGAAGCTTTCTTT.

V usage is TRBV10-1 and J usage is TRBJ1-1; no definite D call. Per germline, CDR1 WNHNN and CDR2 SYGVQD (reference sequence). V gave up 0 bases and J gave up 4 bases, with 9 bases separating them. The CDR3 loop spans 14 amino acids. Written as DNA, the CDR3 is TGCGCCAGCAGTGAGTCAGGTGGGAGCACTGAAGCTTTCTTT. This translates into CASSESGGSTEAFF.

This rearrangement joins TRBV7-2 to TRBJ2-7; 7 bases map to TRBD1. Per germline, CDR1 SGHTA and CDR2 FQGNSA. J lost 0 bases, V lost 5 bases, and 7 bases had no gene match. The CDR3 loop spans 15 amino acids. CDR3 coding DNA: TGTGCCAGCAGCATACAGGGGTTTAGCTCCTACGAGCAGTACTTC. Protein product: CASSIQGFSSYEQYF.

This clone was counted once. This chain links TRBV28 with TRBJ2-1; 8 bases match TRBD2. Germline CDR1 and CDR2: MDHEN and SYDVKM. V was pared by 5 bases and J by 9 bases, with 9 bases of the junction left unmatched. The CDR3 covers 14 residues. CDR3 DNA sequence: TGTGCCAGCAGTCCCAGCGGGAGTCTCGGTGAGCAGTTCTTC. This gives the protein CASSPSGSLGEQFF.

The V and J genes are TRBV5-1 and TRBJ2-6, with 8 bases matching TRBD1. Germline loops: CDR1 SGHRS, CDR2 YFSETQ. CDR3 size: 19 residues. V lost 4 bases, J lost 2 bases, and 14 bases stayed unmatched. This CDR3 reads CASSPYNRGISPGANVLTF. In DNA, the CDR3 is TGCGCCAGCAGCCCTTATAACAGGGGGATATCTCCTGGGGCCAACGTCCTGACTTTC.

The chain couples TRBV7-2 to TRBJ2-7; D might be TRBD1 (5 bases). Germline CDR1 SGHTA, CDR2 FQGNSA. V was clipped by 0 bases and J by 5 bases, with 8 bases between them. The CDR3 is 13 residues long. CDR3 residues: CASSLAWTNEQYF. CDR3 sequence (DNA): TGTGCCAGCAGCTTAGCGTGGACAAACGAGCAGTACTTC.

This clone was recorded once. The rearrangement links TRBV7-6 to TRBJ1-4, with D possibly being TRBD1 (5 bases). There are 14 residues in the CDR3. V dropped 5 bases and J dropped 7 bases, with 14 bases sitting between them. CDR1 is SGHVS and CDR2 is FNYEAQ in the germline V gene. In DNA, the CDR3 is TGTGCCAGCAGCCGGACACTGGAGAGTGAAAAACTGTTTTTT. It encodes CASSRTLESEKLFF.

The chain couples TRBV6-4 to TRBJ2-2, with 8 bases identical to TRBD2. Trimming cost V 5 bases and J 1 base; bases outside gene matches: 12. CDR1 is MRHNA and CDR2 is SNTAGT in the germline V gene. The CDR3 contains 18 residues. The CDR3 DNA sequence: TGTGCCAGCAGTCTGGGGCTAGCGGGCCTAATGAACACCGGGGAGCTGTTTTTT. Translation: CASSLGLAGLMNTGELFF.

This clone was observed a single time. V usage is TRBV9 and J usage is TRBJ2-1; TRBD2 matches 10 bases. Germline assignment: CDR1 SGDLS and CDR2 YYNGEE. V shed 3 bases, J shed 2 bases, and the junction held 2 bases outside the gene matches. This CDR3 contains 15 residues. The CDR3 nucleotides read TGTGCCAGCAGCGCACTAGCGGGGACCTACAATGAGCAGTTCTTC. Amino acid sequence: CASSALAGTYNEQFF.

Details on this clone: This CDR3 is also generated by other DNA sequences in the sample. J is TRBJ1-1 and V is TRBV12-3 or TRBV12-4; D possibly corresponds to TRBD1 (5 bases). The CDR3 loop spans 13 amino acids. V shed 6 bases and J shed 2 bases, with 10 bases lying between them. The DNA of the CDR3 is TGTGCCAGCAGCCTCACAGGAAACACTGAAGCTTTCTTT. Protein sequence: CASSLTGNTEAFF.

This chain links TRBV6-5 with TRBJ1-1, with TRBD1 matching 7 bases. CDR1 and CDR2 (germline): MNHEY, SVGAGI. The CDR3 has 14 amino acids. V lost 6 bases, J lost 0 bases, and 4 bases stayed unmatched. DNA for the CDR3: TGTGCCAGCAGGACCAGGGGGTTGAACACTGAAGCTTTCTTT. It codes for CASRTRGLNTEAFF.

This clone has more than one count but fewer than ten. The chain carries TRBV5-1 and TRBJ2-3, with 11 bases identical to TRBD2. Germline V gene data show CDR1 as SGHRS and CDR2 as YFSETQ. V shed 4 bases, J shed 0 bases, and the junction held 7 bases outside the gene matches. CDR3 size: 17 residues. This CDR3 is CASSLGGLAVSTDTQYF. The DNA of the CDR3 is TGCGCCAGCAGCCTGGGGGGACTAGCGGTTAGCACAGATACGCAGTATTTT.